A selection of T cell receptor beta chains follows, all from one sample in a study of Ad26.COV2.S vaccination and SARS-CoV-2 variants. Generated by immunoSEQ multiplex PCR, the TCRdb table keeps only in-frame clones and is missing some. Among roughly 500,000 clones listed, roughly 85% were seen once. The sequences come from peripheral blood, collected in a trial of Ad26.COV2.S vaccine versus placebo. These receptors were obtained from a person between 18 and 65 years old who received the Ad26.COV2.S COVID-19 vaccine or a placebo. The CDR3 runs from the conserved cysteine through the conserved F or W. A D gene is named only where the DNA matches it firmly. Where a row states a size, it is once, few, many or the class of an expanded clone; other rows omit it.

abundance: NA; v_gene: TRBV7-3; d_gene: NA; j_gene: TRBJ2-4; CDR3nt: TGTGCCAGCAGCCCGGGTCGGTCCAAAAACATTCAGTACTTC; CDR3aa: CASSPGRSKNIQYF
abundance: NA; v_gene: TRBV7-9; d_gene: NA; j_gene: TRBJ1-2; CDR3nt: TGTGCCAGCAGTAGAGACCGTGGCTACACCTTC; CDR3aa: CASSRDRGYTF
abundance: NA; v_gene: TRBV5-5; d_gene: NA; j_gene: TRBJ2-1; CDR3nt: TGTGCCAGCAGCTTGACCAGTAACTACAATGAGCAGTTCTTC; CDR3aa: CASSLTSNYNEQFF
abundance: once; v_gene: TRBV6-2/TRBV6-3; d_gene: NA; j_gene: TRBJ2-2; CDR3nt: TGTGCCAGCAGTTGGACCAGGGGGGAGCTGTTTTTT; CDR3aa: CASSWTRGELFF
abundance: NA; v_gene: TRBV5-1; d_gene: NA; j_gene: TRBJ1-2; CDR3nt: TGCGCCAGCAGCTTCGAAAGGGTAGGGGTCGACGGCTACACCTTC; CDR3aa: CASSFERVGVDGYTF
abundance: NA; v_gene: TRBV30; d_gene: NA; j_gene: TRBJ2-3; CDR3nt: TGTGCCTGGAGAAATGATATCACAGATACGCAGTATTTT; CDR3aa: CAWRNDITDTQYF
abundance: NA; v_gene: TRBV9; d_gene: TRBD1; j_gene: TRBJ1-2; CDR3nt: TGTGCCAGCAGCGTAGCTTTGGACAGGGGAGGCGCCTTCTATGGCTACACCTTC; CDR3aa: CASSVALDRGGAFYGYTF
abundance: NA; v_gene: TRBV3-1/TRBV3-2; d_gene: TRBD1; j_gene: TRBJ2-7; CDR3nt: TGTGCCAGCAGCCCTCAATCTGGTAACAGGGGCCACGAGCAGTACTTC; CDR3aa: CASSPQSGNRGHEQYF
abundance: NA; v_gene: TRBV6-2/TRBV6-3; d_gene: TRBD2; j_gene: TRBJ2-1; CDR3nt: TGTGCCAGCAGCTTGACGAATAGCGGGTATGCCTACAATGAGCAGTTCTTC; CDR3aa: CASSLTNSGYAYNEQFF
abundance: NA; v_gene: TRBV19; d_gene: NA; j_gene: TRBJ2-3; CDR3nt: TGTGCCAGTAGTATCGGGACCACATCGGATACGCAGTATTTT; CDR3aa: CASSIGTTSDTQYF
abundance: NA; v_gene: TRBV27; d_gene: NA; j_gene: TRBJ1-1; CDR3nt: TGTGCCAGCAGAGAGGGACGGGACACTGAAGCTTTCTTT; CDR3aa: CASREGRDTEAFF
abundance: few; v_gene: TRBV24-1; d_gene: NA; j_gene: TRBJ2-2; CDR3nt: TGTGCCATCGGGCTTGGCGGGGCGAACACCGGGGAGCTGTTTTTT; CDR3aa: CAIGLGGANTGELFF
abundance: NA; v_gene: TRBV19; d_gene: NA; j_gene: TRBJ1-4; CDR3nt: TGTGCCAGTAGTATTCTCGCCGGAAAACTGTTTTTT; CDR3aa: CASSILAGKLFF
abundance: NA; v_gene: TRBV28; d_gene: NA; j_gene: TRBJ1-5; CDR3nt: TGTGCCAGCAATTTGGGCATACAATGGGGTCAGCCCCAGCATTTT; CDR3aa: CASNLGIQWGQPQHF
abundance: NA; v_gene: TRBV9; d_gene: NA; j_gene: TRBJ2-2; CDR3nt: TGTGCCAGCAGCCCTGGTCCGAACACCGGGGAGCTGTTTTTT; CDR3aa: CASSPGPNTGELFF
abundance: once; v_gene: TRBV5-4; d_gene: NA; j_gene: TRBJ1-2; CDR3nt: TGTGCCAGCAGCTTTGGGCAGGACTATGGCTACACCTTC; CDR3aa: CASSFGQDYGYTF
abundance: few; v_gene: TRBV3-1/TRBV3-2; d_gene: NA; j_gene: TRBJ1-1; CDR3nt: TGTGCCAGCAGCCCCATCCGGGCCGGGAACACTGAAGCTTTCTTT; CDR3aa: CASSPIRAGNTEAFF
abundance: NA; v_gene: TRBV7-9; d_gene: TRBD1; j_gene: TRBJ1-1; CDR3nt: TGTGCCAGCAGCTTAACAGGGGGAGACACTGAAGCTTTCTTT; CDR3aa: CASSLTGGDTEAFF
abundance: few; v_gene: TRBV24-1; d_gene: NA; j_gene: TRBJ1-2; CDR3nt: TGTGCCACCAGTAGTTCGAGGGGCTATGGCTACACCTTC; CDR3aa: CATSSSRGYGYTF
abundance: NA; v_gene: TRBV7-2; d_gene: TRBD2; j_gene: TRBJ2-2; CDR3nt: TGTGCCAGCAGCCCTGGACTAGCGGGAAACACCGGGGAGCTGTTTTTT; CDR3aa: CASSPGLAGNTGELFF
abundance: NA; v_gene: TRBV12-3/TRBV12-4; d_gene: NA; j_gene: TRBJ2-7; CDR3nt: TGTGCCAGCGGGGGCGGGACTCTGTACGAGCAGTACTTC; CDR3aa: CASGGGTLYEQYF
abundance: NA; v_gene: TRBV20-1; d_gene: NA; j_gene: TRBJ1-2; CDR3nt: TGCAGTGCGAGGGAGGTGGGCTACACCTTC; CDR3aa: CSAREVGYTF
abundance: NA; v_gene: TRBV6-1; d_gene: NA; j_gene: TRBJ1-5; CDR3nt: TGTGCCAGCAGTGATATGGGGGGAAGCAATCAGCCCCAGCATTTT; CDR3aa: CASSDMGGSNQPQHF
abundance: NA; v_gene: TRBV28; d_gene: TRBD1; j_gene: TRBJ1-2; CDR3nt: TGTGCCAGCAGTTTATTGGCAGGGGGACAAGGCTACACCTTC; CDR3aa: CASSLLAGGQGYTF
abundance: NA; v_gene: TRBV4-2; d_gene: NA; j_gene: TRBJ1-3; CDR3nt: TGTGCCAGCAGCCAGGCCTCAGGAGTTGGAAACACCATATATTTT; CDR3aa: CASSQASGVGNTIYF
abundance: NA; v_gene: TRBV11-2; d_gene: NA; j_gene: TRBJ2-5; CDR3nt: TGTGCCAGCAGCCTCGGGACGGGCGGGGAGACCCAGTACTTC; CDR3aa: CASSLGTGGETQYF
abundance: few; v_gene: TRBV2; d_gene: NA; j_gene: TRBJ1-5; CDR3nt: TGTGCCAGCAGTGTAGGGATTAGCAATCAGCCCCAGCATTTT; CDR3aa: CASSVGISNQPQHF
abundance: NA; v_gene: TRBV2; d_gene: NA; j_gene: TRBJ1-5; CDR3nt: TGTGCCAGCAGCCGGGACATCGGACATCAGCCCCAGCATTTT; CDR3aa: CASSRDIGHQPQHF
abundance: NA; v_gene: TRBV6-5; d_gene: NA; j_gene: TRBJ1-2; CDR3nt: TGTGCCAGCGGCCGGGGCGCTAACTATGGCTACACCTTC; CDR3aa: CASGRGANYGYTF
abundance: NA; v_gene: TRBV5-6; d_gene: NA; j_gene: TRBJ2-7; CDR3nt: TGTGCCAGCAGCTTGGGGGCAGAGCCCTGGCAGTACTTC; CDR3aa: CASSLGAEPWQYF
abundance: NA; v_gene: TRBV7-6; d_gene: TRBD1; j_gene: TRBJ1-2; CDR3nt: TGTGCCAGCAGCTTATTCGGACAGGCCGGGAGCGGTGGCTACACCTTC; CDR3aa: CASSLFGQAGSGGYTF
abundance: NA; v_gene: TRBV27; d_gene: NA; j_gene: TRBJ2-1; CDR3nt: TGTGCCAGCAGTTTTAAAGCGTTTGGGTCCTACAATGAGCAGTTCTTC; CDR3aa: CASSFKAFGSYNEQFF
abundance: once; v_gene: TRBV4-2; d_gene: NA; j_gene: TRBJ1-4; CDR3nt: TGTGCCAGCAGCCAGGCACCCCCTGGGACTAATGAAAAACTGTTTTTT; CDR3aa: CASSQAPPGTNEKLFF
abundance: many; v_gene: TRBV7-9; d_gene: TRBD2; j_gene: TRBJ2-7; CDR3nt: TGTGCCAGCAGCACAAGCGGGAAGTTAACCTCCGAGCAGTACTTC; CDR3aa: CASSTSGKLTSEQYF
abundance: NA; v_gene: TRBV6-5; d_gene: NA; j_gene: TRBJ2-1; CDR3nt: TGTGCCAGCAGTTCCCCCGGGGTCCCTATTGAGCAGTTCTTC; CDR3aa: CASSSPGVPIEQFF
abundance: NA; v_gene: TRBV11-3; d_gene: NA; j_gene: TRBJ2-1; CDR3nt: TGTGCCAGCAGCTTAGGGAGGGTCAATGAGCAGTTCTTC; CDR3aa: CASSLGRVNEQFF
abundance: NA; v_gene: TRBV5-5; d_gene: NA; j_gene: TRBJ2-7; CDR3nt: TGTGCCCGCAGCCCGAGGGGGGGCGCGGGGGAGCAGTACTTC; CDR3aa: CARSPRGGAGEQYF
abundance: NA; v_gene: TRBV6-2/TRBV6-3; d_gene: NA; j_gene: TRBJ1-1; CDR3nt: TGTGCCAGCAGTTCGGAAAGGACTGAAGCTTTCTTT; CDR3aa: CASSSERTEAFF
abundance: NA; v_gene: TRBV13; d_gene: NA; j_gene: TRBJ2-1; CDR3nt: TGTGCCAGCAGCTTGGGCGCAAGCTCCTACAATGAGCAGTTCTTC; CDR3aa: CASSLGASSYNEQFF
abundance: NA; v_gene: TRBV29-1; d_gene: NA; j_gene: TRBJ2-7; CDR3nt: TGCAGCGTCGCAGACACAACCTACGAGCAGTATTTC; CDR3aa: CSVADTTYEQYF
abundance: NA; v_gene: TRBV30; d_gene: NA; j_gene: TRBJ2-1; CDR3nt: TGTGCCTGTGCCACAGCCAATGAGCAGTTCTTC; CDR3aa: CACATANEQFF
abundance: few; v_gene: TRBV6-1; d_gene: NA; j_gene: TRBJ2-1; CDR3nt: TGTGCCAGCAGTGAAGTCTTGCGGGCCAGCTCCTACAATGAGCAGTTCTTC; CDR3aa: CASSEVLRASSYNEQFF
abundance: NA; v_gene: TRBV6-5; d_gene: TRBD1; j_gene: TRBJ1-5; CDR3nt: TGTGCCAGCAGTTATGACAGGGTTCAGCCCCAGCATTTT; CDR3aa: CASSYDRVQPQHF
abundance: NA; v_gene: TRBV6-1; d_gene: NA; j_gene: TRBJ2-5; CDR3nt: TGTGCCAGCAGTGAAATAACAGGAGCACAAGAGACCCAGTACTTC; CDR3aa: CASSEITGAQETQYF
abundance: NA; v_gene: TRBV28; d_gene: TRBD2; j_gene: TRBJ2-7; CDR3nt: TGTGCCAGCAGTCCGGAAGCGGGAGGCTCCTACGAGCAGTACTTC; CDR3aa: CASSPEAGGSYEQYF
abundance: once; v_gene: TRBV11-2; d_gene: TRBD1; j_gene: TRBJ2-5; CDR3nt: TGTGCCAGCGGGATACAGGGGCTCGGGACCCAGTACTTC; CDR3aa: CASGIQGLGTQYF
abundance: NA; v_gene: TRBV14; d_gene: NA; j_gene: TRBJ2-7; CDR3nt: TGTGCCAGCAGCCCCCGCCCAGGGGCTGGCTCCTACGAGCAGTACTTC; CDR3aa: CASSPRPGAGSYEQYF
abundance: NA; v_gene: TRBV3-1/TRBV3-2; d_gene: NA; j_gene: TRBJ1-3; CDR3nt: TGTGCCAGCAGCCAAGGTTTGGCCTCGGCTGGAAACACCATATATTTT; CDR3aa: CASSQGLASAGNTIYF
abundance: once; v_gene: TRBV19; d_gene: NA; j_gene: TRBJ2-3; CDR3nt: TGTGCCAGTAGTATTGGTGCGCCTAGCACAGATACGCAGTATTTT; CDR3aa: CASSIGAPSTDTQYF
abundance: NA; v_gene: TRBV5-6; d_gene: TRBD1; j_gene: TRBJ2-7; CDR3nt: TGTGCCAGCAGCCCGGGACAGGAGAGCTCCTACGAGCAGTACTTC; CDR3aa: CASSPGQESSYEQYF
abundance: NA; v_gene: TRBV13; d_gene: NA; j_gene: TRBJ2-7; CDR3nt: TGTGCCAGCAGCTCAGGAGGCGGGTGGGCCCACGAGCAGTACTTC; CDR3aa: CASSSGGGWAHEQYF
abundance: NA; v_gene: TRBV30; d_gene: NA; j_gene: TRBJ2-5; CDR3nt: TGTGCCTGGAGTAAGGCGGGTGAGACCCAGTACTTC; CDR3aa: CAWSKAGETQYF
abundance: NA; v_gene: TRBV6-5; d_gene: TRBD2; j_gene: TRBJ2-1; CDR3nt: TGTGCCAGCAGGACTAGCGTCTACAATGAGCAGTTCTTC; CDR3aa: CASRTSVYNEQFF
abundance: NA; v_gene: TRBV9; d_gene: NA; j_gene: TRBJ1-1; CDR3nt: TGTGCCAGCAGCGTGACCTCGGAGATTACAGGGAACACTGAAGCTTTCTTT; CDR3aa: CASSVTSEITGNTEAFF
abundance: NA; v_gene: TRBV6-5; d_gene: NA; j_gene: TRBJ1-1; CDR3nt: TGTGCCAGCAGTTACGGGGGCGCTGAAGCTTTCTTT; CDR3aa: CASSYGGAEAFF
abundance: NA; v_gene: TRBV4-3; d_gene: TRBD2; j_gene: TRBJ2-3; CDR3nt: TGCGCCAGCAGCCAAGTAGGGGTCAGCGGGAGTACAGATACGCAGTATTTT; CDR3aa: CASSQVGVSGSTDTQYF
abundance: NA; v_gene: TRBV21-1; d_gene: NA; j_gene: TRBJ1-1; CDR3nt: TGTGCCAGCAGCAATAATCCGGGTATCATGAACACTGAAGCTTTCTTT; CDR3aa: CASSNNPGIMNTEAFF